One sample yielded the 24 T cell receptor beta chains listed below, sequenced in a study of blood T cell repertoires in COVID-19. Libraries were prepared by immunoSEQ multiplex PCR; TCRdb keeps only in-frame clonotypes and omits some of them. The sample gives hundreds of thousands of clones, approximately 82% of which show up once; around 2% is in the top ten. The sample was peripheral blood. The source of these receptors is a woman aged 80 or older with acute or convalescent COVID-19.

This chain links TRBV18 with TRBJ1-2; 9 nucleotides agree with TRBD1. This CDR3 contains 15 residues. After removal of 5 bases from V and 3 bases from J, the junction contained 7 bases not matched to a gene. Germline V gives CDR1 KGHSH, CDR2 LQKENI. The CDR3 reads CASSAQGAQDYGYTF. CDR3 coding DNA: TGTGCCAGCTCAGCACAGGGGGCGCAGGACTATGGCTACACCTTC.

V is TRBV7-5 and J is TRBJ2-3; TRBD1, the table's D call, lacks a check against the DNA. TRBV7-5 has pseudogene status. The CDR3 has 17 residues. The CDR3: CVRSPCWGRLGKDTQYF. The CDR3 coding sequence is TGTGTCAGAAGCCCCTGTTGGGGGCGCTTAGGGAAAGATACGCAGTATTTT.

The rearrangement links TRBV23-1 to TRBJ2-7; 7 nucleotides align to TRBD2. TRBV23-1 is marked as an open reading frame, function uncertain. The CDR3 is made up of 21 amino acids. Trimming took 7 bases from V and 0 from J; bases not matched to a gene: 27. CDR3 in DNA: TGCGCCAGCACCACAAATCGAGAGGCGGGAGAGGTGTTTCCGTCCTCCTACGAGCAGTACTTC. Translated: CASTTNREAGEVFPSSYEQYF.

The chain combines TRBV5-1 with TRBJ2-7; 7 nucleotides align to TRBD1. The CDR3 has 13 residues. V lost 7 bases to trimming and J lost 5 bases; unmatched junction nucleotides: 9. Germline values: CDR1 SGHRS, CDR2 YFSETQ. CDR3 in amino acids: CASSDRAGHEQYF. The CDR3 coding sequence is TGCGCCAGCTCCGACAGGGCTGGACACGAGCAGTACTTC.

The V and J genes are TRBV19 and TRBJ2-2; tentatively, D is TRBD1 (6 bases). Per the germline V gene, CDR1 is LNHDA and CDR2 is SQIVND (reference sequence). This CDR3 is 14 amino acids long. Between the trimmed V and J ends, which lost 3 bases and 4 bases, there was a span of 9 bases. This CDR3 is CASSMNRVTGELFF. CDR3 DNA: TGTGCCAGTAGTATGAACAGGGTCACCGGGGAGCTGTTTTTT.

On this clone itself: At one of its ends the junction is not consistent with the germline gene, which may arise from a read error. This specimen includes other DNA sequences encoding the same CDR3. The V call is TRBV4-2, the J call TRBJ2-3, with 8 bases aligning to TRBD2. CDR3 length: 18 residues. Germline lookup yields CDR1 LGHNA and CDR2 YNFKEQ. CDR3 sequence: CASSQDPAAGGFTDTQYF. CDR3 coding DNA: TGTGCTAGCAGCCAAGATCCCGCTGCGGGAGGTTTCACAGATACGCAGTATTTT.

J is TRBJ1-3 and V is TRBV5-1; a possible D gene is TRBD1 (6 bases). CDR1 and CDR2 (germline): SGHRS, YFSETQ. V dropped 5 bases and J dropped 5 bases, with 20 bases sitting between them. This CDR3 spans 16 amino acids. The CDR3 sequence: CASRFDTGGVRNTIYF. The CDR3 region has the DNA TGCGCCAGCAGGTTTGACACGGGGGGCGTTCGAAACACCATATATTTT.

The genes are TRBV5-5 and TRBJ1-2, with TRBD1 as a possible D gene (5 bases). CDR1 SGHKS and CDR2 YYEKEE come from the germline V gene (reference sequence). V lost 3 bases and J 8 bases, leaving 14 bases between the germline ends. This CDR3 region has 13 residues. The CDR3 spells CASSSGGGKGYTF. The CDR3, as DNA: TGTGCCAGCAGCTCCGGTGGGGGGAAAGGCTACACCTTC.

Only one count was recorded for this clone. The chain is built from TRBV5-5 and TRBJ2-5; D perhaps matches TRBD2 (5 bases). The V and J ends lost 0 bases and 4 bases respectively, with 13 bases between them. CDR1 SGHKS and CDR2 YYEKEE come from the germline V gene (reference sequence). There are 15 residues in the CDR3. DNA of the CDR3: TGTGCCAGCAGCTTGGTGGGGAGCGGCGGAGAGACCCAGTACTTC. This codes for CASSLVGSGGETQYF.

V is TRBV2 and J is TRBJ2-6; possibly TRBD2 for D (5 bases). The germline V gene has CDR1 SNHLY and CDR2 FYNNEI. This CDR3 has 16 amino acids. V shed 4 bases and J shed 0 bases, with 10 bases lying between them. The chain's CDR3 is CASSGGLSSGANVLTF. CDR3 nucleotides: TGTGCCAGCAGTGGAGGACTGTCCTCTGGGGCCAACGTCCTGACTTTC.

The chain couples TRBV5-1 to TRBJ2-1; D may be TRBD1 (7 bases). The CDR3 totals 14 residues. The germline V gene encodes CDR1 SGHRS and CDR2 YFSETQ. The V gene lost 4 bases and the J gene lost 1 base, with 9 bases spanning the gap. CDR3 protein: CASSAGQSYNEQFF. DNA for the CDR3: TGCGCCAGCAGCGCGGGACAGTCCTACAATGAGCAGTTCTTC.

The rearrangement uses TRBV5-1 and TRBJ1-1; 9 nucleotides match TRBD1. CDR1 is SGHRS, CDR2 YFSETQ, per germline. V shed 2 bases, J shed 10 bases, and the junction held 3 bases outside the gene matches. There are 12 residues in the CDR3. CDR3 protein: CASSLGQGRAFF. The CDR3 DNA is TGCGCCAGCAGCTTAGGACAGGGGCGAGCTTTCTTT.

CDR3 loop: CASSIGGGGDTQYF. The CDR3 nucleotides read TGTGCCAGTAGTATAGGAGGGGGCGGTGATACGCAGTATTTT. The rearrangement uses TRBV19 and TRBJ2-3; 7 bases match TRBD1. The CDR3 extends over 14 amino acids. Germline trimming cut 1 base from V and 6 bases from J; bases unmatched to any gene: 4. Germline loops: CDR1 LNHDA, CDR2 SQIVND (reference sequence). Based on the CDR3 plus reference TRBV19 and TRBJ2-3, the full variable domain is DGGITQSPKYLFRKEGQNVTLSCEQNLNHDAMYWYRQDPGQGLRLIYYSQIVNDFQKGDIAEGYSVSREKKESFPLTVTSAQKNPTAFYLCASSIGGGGDTQYFGPGTRLTVL.

Only one count was recorded for this clone. Other DNA sequences within the sample encode an identical CDR3. The chain links TRBV5-1 to TRBJ1-5; D ambiguous. Trimming left V 0 bases short and J 0 bases short, with 7 bases between. Germline V gives CDR1 SGHRS, CDR2 YFSETQ. The CDR3 loop spans 15 amino acids. The CDR3 bases are TGCGCCAGCAGCTTGGTCGGTGATAGCAATCAGCCCCAGCATTTT. Amino acid sequence: CASSLVGDSNQPQHF.

This chain connects TRBV19 to TRBJ1-5, with a tentative D call TRBD1 (6 bases). CDR1 and CDR2 (germline): LNHDA, SQIVND (reference sequence). Trimming removed 10 bases at V and 0 bases at J, with 22 bases between. CDR3 length: 17 amino acids. The CDR3 loop is CATSRGTILDSNQPQHF. In DNA form, the CDR3 reads TGTGCCACCTCCAGAGGGACAATTTTAGATAGCAATCAGCCCCAGCATTTT.

This chain uses TRBV5-1 with TRBJ2-3, with TRBD2 as a possible D gene (5 bases). Germline lookup yields CDR1 SGHRS and CDR2 YFSETQ. Trimming stripped 2 bases from V and 5 bases from J, with 12 bases between. The CDR3 is 14 residues long. CDR3 region: CASSLQRGRDTQYF. CDR3 nucleotide sequence: TGCGCCAGCAGCTTACAGCGAGGGAGAGATACGCAGTATTTT. The variable domain in full, with the rest retrieved from reference TRBV5-1 and TRBJ2-3, is KAGVTQTPRYLIKTRGQQVTLSCSPISGHRSVSWYQQTPGQGLQFLFEYFSETQRNKGNFPGRFSGRQFSNSRSEMNVSTLELGDSALYLCASSLQRGRDTQYFGPGTRLTVL.

Here the CDR3 reads CASSATPGQGYEQYF. The DNA of the CDR3 is TGTGCCAGCAGCGCTACACCGGGACAGGGCTACGAGCAGTACTTC. This chain links TRBV5-6 with TRBJ2-7, with 9 bases matching TRBD1. The CDR3 has 15 amino acids. Per the germline V gene, CDR1 is SGHDT and CDR2 is YYEEEE. The V segment lost 4 bases and the J segment 3 bases; nucleotides outside the gene matches: 8.

The chain is built from TRBV28 and TRBJ1-4; D gene uncertain. Germline V CDR1 and CDR2: MDHEN, SYDVKM. V shed 5 bases and J shed 10 bases, with 8 bases lying between them. The CDR3 is made up of 11 amino acids. The CDR3 reads CASSPGGKLFF. In nucleotides, the CDR3 is TGTGCCAGCAGTCCCGGCGGAAAACTGTTTTTT.

This chain joins TRBV4-2 and TRBJ2-7, with TRBD2 matching over 9 bases. Germline CDR1 and CDR2: LGHNA and YNFKEQ. This CDR3 has 14 residues. V shed 1 base, J shed 7 bases, and the junction held 5 bases outside the gene matches. The CDR3 reads CASSQGGLAREQYF. CDR3 nucleotide sequence: TGTGCCAGCAGCCAAGGAGGACTAGCGCGGGAGCAGTACTTC.

CDR3 residues: CASSQGMETSGSSYNEQFF. As DNA, the CDR3 is TGTGCCAGCAGCCAAGGAATGGAGACTAGCGGGTCTTCATACAATGAGCAGTTCTTC. This sequence joins TRBV3-1 (or the pseudogene TRBV3-2) and TRBJ2-1; TRBD2 matches 10 bases. The CDR3 has 19 amino acids. Germline V gene lookup returns CDR1 LGHDT and CDR2 YNNKEL (reference sequence). J lost 4 bases, V lost 1 base, and 13 bases had no gene match.

This clone has just a few counts. V and J are TRBV18 and TRBJ1-2; perhaps TRBD1 as D (5 bases). Trimming stripped 1 base from V and 2 bases from J, with 5 bases between. CDR1 and CDR2 (germline): KGHSH, LQKENI. The CDR3 contains 13 residues. The CDR3 loop reads CASSPRTNYGYTF. The CDR3 nucleotides are TGTGCCAGCTCACCACGGACAAACTATGGCTACACCTTC.

V is TRBV7-9 and J is TRBJ2-5; the match to TRBD1 covers 7 bases. V dropped 0 bases and J dropped 9; count of bases not matched to a gene: 10. Germline CDR1 is SEHNR and CDR2 is FQNEAQ (reference sequence). The CDR3 runs to 15 residues. For the CDR3, the DNA is TGTGCCAGCAGCTTAGCGGGACAGACAAGAGAAGCCCAGTACTTC. It codes for CASSLAGQTREAQYF.

This clone occurred a few times. This chain links TRBV10-2 with TRBJ1-2, with 8 nucleotides matching TRBD1. Germline V gene data show CDR1 as WSHSY and CDR2 as SAAADI. V gave up 4 bases and J gave up 1 base; unmatched junction bases: 5. This CDR3 spans 15 amino acids. The CDR3 is CASSAAGGSNYGYTF. The CDR3 coding sequence is TGCGCCAGCAGTGCGGCAGGGGGCAGTAACTATGGCTACACCTTC.

Only a few counts were recorded for this clone. This chain links TRBV7-6 with TRBJ1-2; 7 bases agree with TRBD1. V lost 5 bases, J lost 5 bases, and 5 bases stayed unmatched. This CDR3 is 13 amino acids long. Per germline, CDR1 SGHVS and CDR2 FNYEAQ. The CDR3 region has the DNA TGTGCCAGCAGCAAGGACAGGAATTATGGCTACACCTTC. Translated: CASSKDRNYGYTF.